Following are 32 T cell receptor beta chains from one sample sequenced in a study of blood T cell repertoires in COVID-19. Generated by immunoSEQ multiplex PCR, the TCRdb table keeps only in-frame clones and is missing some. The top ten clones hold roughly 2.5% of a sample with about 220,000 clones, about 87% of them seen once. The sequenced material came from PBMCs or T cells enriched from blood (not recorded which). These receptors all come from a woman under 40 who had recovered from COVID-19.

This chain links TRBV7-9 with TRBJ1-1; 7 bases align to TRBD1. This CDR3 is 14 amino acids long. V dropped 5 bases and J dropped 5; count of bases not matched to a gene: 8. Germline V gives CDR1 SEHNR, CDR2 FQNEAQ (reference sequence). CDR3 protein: CASSHRDRATEAFF. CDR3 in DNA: TGTGCCAGCAGCCATCGGGACAGAGCGACTGAAGCTTTCTTT.

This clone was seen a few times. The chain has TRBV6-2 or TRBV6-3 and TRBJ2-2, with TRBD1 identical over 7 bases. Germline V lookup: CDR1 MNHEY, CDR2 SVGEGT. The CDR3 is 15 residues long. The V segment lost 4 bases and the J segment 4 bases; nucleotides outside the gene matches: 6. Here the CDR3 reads CASSSQTGSTGELFF. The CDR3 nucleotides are TGTGCCAGCAGTTCCCAGACAGGGAGCACCGGGGAGCTGTTTTTT.

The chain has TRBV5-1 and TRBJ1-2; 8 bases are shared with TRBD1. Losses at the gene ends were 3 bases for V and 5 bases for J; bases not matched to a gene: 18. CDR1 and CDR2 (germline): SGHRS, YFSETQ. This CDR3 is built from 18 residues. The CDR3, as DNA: TGCGCCAGCAGCTCCGGCCTCCCAGCCGGACAGGGATTATATGGCTACACCTTC. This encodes CASSSGLPAGQGLYGYTF.

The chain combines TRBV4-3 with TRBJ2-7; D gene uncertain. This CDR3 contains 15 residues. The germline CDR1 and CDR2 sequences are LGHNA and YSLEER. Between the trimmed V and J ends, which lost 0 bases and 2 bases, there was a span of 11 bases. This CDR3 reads CASSQDWASTYEQYF. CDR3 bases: TGCGCCAGCAGCCAAGACTGGGCATCGACCTACGAGCAGTACTTC.

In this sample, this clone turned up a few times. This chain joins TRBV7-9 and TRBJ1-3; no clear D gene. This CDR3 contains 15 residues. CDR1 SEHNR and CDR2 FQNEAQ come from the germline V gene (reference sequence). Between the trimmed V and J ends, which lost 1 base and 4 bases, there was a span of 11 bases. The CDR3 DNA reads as TGTGCCAGCAGCTTAGTGGCGGCTATCGGAAACACCATATATTTT. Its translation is CASSLVAAIGNTIYF. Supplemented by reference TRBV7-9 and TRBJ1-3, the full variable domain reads DTGVSQNPRHKITKRGQNVTFRCDPISEHNRLYWYRQTLGQGPEFLTYFQNEAQLEKSRLLSDRFSAERPKGSFSTLEIQRTEQGDSAMYLCASSLVAAIGNTIYFGEGSWLTVV.

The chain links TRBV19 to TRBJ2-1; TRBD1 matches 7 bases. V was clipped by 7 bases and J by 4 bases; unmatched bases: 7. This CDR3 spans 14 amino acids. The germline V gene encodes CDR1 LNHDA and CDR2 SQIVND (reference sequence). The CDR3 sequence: CASIRPDRYNEQFF. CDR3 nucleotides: TGTGCCAGTATAAGGCCGGACAGGTACAATGAGCAGTTCTTC.

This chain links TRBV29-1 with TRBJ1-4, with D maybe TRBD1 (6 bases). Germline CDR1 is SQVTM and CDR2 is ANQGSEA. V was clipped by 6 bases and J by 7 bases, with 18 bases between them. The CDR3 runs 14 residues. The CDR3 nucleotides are TGCAGCGTCAATCAAGGGGGGGACGGTGAAAAACTGTTTTTT. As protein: CSVNQGGDGEKLFF.

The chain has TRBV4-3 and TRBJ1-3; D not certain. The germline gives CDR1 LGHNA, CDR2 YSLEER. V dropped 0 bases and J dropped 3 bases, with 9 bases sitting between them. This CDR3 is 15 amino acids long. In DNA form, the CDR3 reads TGCGCCAGCAGCCAAGATCGTACAGTTGGAAACACCATATATTTT. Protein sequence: CASSQDRTVGNTIYF.

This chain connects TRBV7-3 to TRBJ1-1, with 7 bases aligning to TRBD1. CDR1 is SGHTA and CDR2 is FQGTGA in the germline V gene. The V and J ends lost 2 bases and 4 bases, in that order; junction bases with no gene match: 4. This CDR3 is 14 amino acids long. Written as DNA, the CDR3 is TGTGCCAGCAGCTTATTTGGGGACAGCACTGAAGCTTTCTTT. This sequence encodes CASSLFGDSTEAFF.

CDR3 loop: CASSMGLPLEAFF. The DNA of the CDR3 is TGTGCCAGTAGTATGGGCCTCCCCCTTGAAGCTTTCTTT. V is TRBV19 and J is TRBJ1-1; D call uncertain. The length of the CDR3 is 13 residues. The V and J ends lost 3 bases and 7 bases respectively, with 12 bases between them. Germline CDR1 reads LNHDA; CDR2 reads SQIVND (reference sequence). The full variable domain, its missing parts supplied by reference TRBV19 and TRBJ1-1, is DGGITQSPKYLFRKEGQNVTLSCEQNLNHDAMYWYRQDPGQGLRLIYYSQIVNDFQKGDIAEGYSVSREKKESFPLTVTSAQKNPTAFYLCASSMGLPLEAFFGQGTRLTVV.

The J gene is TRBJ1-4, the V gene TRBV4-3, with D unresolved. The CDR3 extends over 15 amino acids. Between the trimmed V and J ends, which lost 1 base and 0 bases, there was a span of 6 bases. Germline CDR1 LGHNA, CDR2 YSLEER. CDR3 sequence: CASSQAGATNEKLFF. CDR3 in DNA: TGCGCCAGCAGCCAAGCCGGTGCAACTAATGAAAAACTGTTTTTT.

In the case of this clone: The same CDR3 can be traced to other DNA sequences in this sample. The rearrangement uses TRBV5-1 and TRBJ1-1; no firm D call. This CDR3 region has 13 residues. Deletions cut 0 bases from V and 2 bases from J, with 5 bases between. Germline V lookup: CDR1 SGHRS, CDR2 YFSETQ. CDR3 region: CASSLGVNTEAFF. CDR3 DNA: TGCGCCAGCAGCTTGGGTGTAAACACTGAAGCTTTCTTT.

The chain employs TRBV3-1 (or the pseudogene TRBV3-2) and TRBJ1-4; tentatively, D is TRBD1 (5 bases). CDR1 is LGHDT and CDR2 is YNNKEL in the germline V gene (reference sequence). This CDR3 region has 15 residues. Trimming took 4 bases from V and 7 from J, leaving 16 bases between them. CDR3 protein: CASSPGKGTGEKLFF. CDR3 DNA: TGTGCCAGCAGCCCAGGTAAAGGGACTGGTGAAAAACTGTTTTTT.

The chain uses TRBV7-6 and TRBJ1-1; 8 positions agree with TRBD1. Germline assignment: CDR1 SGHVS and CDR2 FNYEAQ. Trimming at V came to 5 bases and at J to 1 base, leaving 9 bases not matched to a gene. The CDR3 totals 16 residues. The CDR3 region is CASSNRLTGANTEAFF. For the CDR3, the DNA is TGTGCCAGCAGCAACCGCTTGACAGGGGCGAACACTGAAGCTTTCTTT.

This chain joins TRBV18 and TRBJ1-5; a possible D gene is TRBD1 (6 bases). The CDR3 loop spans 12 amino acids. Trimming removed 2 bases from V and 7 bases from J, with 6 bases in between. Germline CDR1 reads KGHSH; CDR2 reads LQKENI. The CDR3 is CASSPGGQPQHF. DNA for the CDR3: TGTGCCAGCTCACCAGGGGGCCAGCCCCAGCATTTT.

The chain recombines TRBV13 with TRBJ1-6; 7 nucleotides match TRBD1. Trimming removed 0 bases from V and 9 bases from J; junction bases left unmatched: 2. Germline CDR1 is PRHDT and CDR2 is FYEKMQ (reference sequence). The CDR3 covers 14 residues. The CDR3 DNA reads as TGTGCCAGCAGCTTAGGCAGGGGGAGTTCACCCCTCCACTTT. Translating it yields CASSLGRGSSPLHF.

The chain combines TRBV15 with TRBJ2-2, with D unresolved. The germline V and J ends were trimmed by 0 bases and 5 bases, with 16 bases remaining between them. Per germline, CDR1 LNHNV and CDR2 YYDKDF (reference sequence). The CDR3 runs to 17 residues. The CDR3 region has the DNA TGTGCCACCAGCAGAGATCTATGGAGAAGAGATACCGGGGAGCTGTTTTTT. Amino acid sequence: CATSRDLWRRDTGELFF.

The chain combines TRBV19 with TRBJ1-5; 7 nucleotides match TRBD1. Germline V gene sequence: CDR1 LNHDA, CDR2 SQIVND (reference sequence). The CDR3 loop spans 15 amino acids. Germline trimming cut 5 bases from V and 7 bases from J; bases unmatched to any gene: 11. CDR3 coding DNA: TGTGCCAGTAGTCGCCCCCGCGACAGGGCACAGCCCCAGCATTTT. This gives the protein CASSRPRDRAQPQHF.

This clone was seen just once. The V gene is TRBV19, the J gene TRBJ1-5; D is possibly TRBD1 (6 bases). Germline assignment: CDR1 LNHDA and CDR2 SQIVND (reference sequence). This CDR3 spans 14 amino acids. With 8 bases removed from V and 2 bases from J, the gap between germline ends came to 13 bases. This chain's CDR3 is CASSHPGGNQPQHF. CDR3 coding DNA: TGTGCCAGTTCCCATCCAGGGGGCAATCAGCCCCAGCATTTT.

The CDR3 coding sequence is TGTGCCAGCACCAACGAGAGGGAGGACACTGAAGCTTTCTTT. Translating gives CASTNEREDTEAFF. This chain links TRBV19 with TRBJ1-1; D gene ambiguous. Germline-derived CDR1 and CDR2 are LNHDA and SQIVND (reference sequence). Between the trimmed V and J ends, which lost 9 bases and 3 bases, there was a span of 17 bases. The length of the CDR3 is 14 residues.

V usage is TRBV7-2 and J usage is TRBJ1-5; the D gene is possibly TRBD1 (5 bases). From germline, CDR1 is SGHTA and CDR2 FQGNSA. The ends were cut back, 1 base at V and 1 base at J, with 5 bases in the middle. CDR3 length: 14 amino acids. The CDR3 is CASSLGQSNQPQHF. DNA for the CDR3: TGTGCCAGCAGCTTAGGACAGAGCAATCAGCCCCAGCATTTT.

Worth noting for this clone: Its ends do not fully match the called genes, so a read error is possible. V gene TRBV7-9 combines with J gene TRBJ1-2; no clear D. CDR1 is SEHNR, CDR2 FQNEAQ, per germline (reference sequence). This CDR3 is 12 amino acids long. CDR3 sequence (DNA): TGTGCCAGCAGCATGTTGAGGCAGTCCTTTCGCTTC. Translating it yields CASSMLRQSFRF.

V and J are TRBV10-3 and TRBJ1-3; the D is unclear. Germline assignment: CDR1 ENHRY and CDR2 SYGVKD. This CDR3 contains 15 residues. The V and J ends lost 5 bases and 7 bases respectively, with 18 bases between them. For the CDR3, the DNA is TGTGCCATCAGTAAACATAGCACGTTGGAGAACACCATATATTTT. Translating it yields CAISKHSTLENTIYF.

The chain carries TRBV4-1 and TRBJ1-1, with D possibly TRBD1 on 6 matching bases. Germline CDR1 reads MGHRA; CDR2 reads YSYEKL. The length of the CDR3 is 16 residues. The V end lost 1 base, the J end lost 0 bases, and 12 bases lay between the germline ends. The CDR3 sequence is CASSQAPQGLNTEAFF. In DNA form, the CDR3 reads TGCGCCAGCAGCCAAGCCCCACAGGGACTGAACACTGAAGCTTTCTTT.

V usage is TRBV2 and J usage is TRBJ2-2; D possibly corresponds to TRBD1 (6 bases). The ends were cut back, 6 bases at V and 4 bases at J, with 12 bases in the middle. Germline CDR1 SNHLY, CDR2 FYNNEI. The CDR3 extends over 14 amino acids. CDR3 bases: TGTGCCAGCAGGACCCGGGACATCACCGGGGAGCTGTTTTTT. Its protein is CASRTRDITGELFF.

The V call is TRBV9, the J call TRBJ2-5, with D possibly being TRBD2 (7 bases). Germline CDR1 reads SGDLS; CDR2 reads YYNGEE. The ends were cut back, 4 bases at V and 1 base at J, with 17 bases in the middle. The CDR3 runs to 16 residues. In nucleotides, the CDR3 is TGTGCCAGCAGCCTAGGGCGGGGGCCCTTCCAAGAGACCCAGTACTTC. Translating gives CASSLGRGPFQETQYF.

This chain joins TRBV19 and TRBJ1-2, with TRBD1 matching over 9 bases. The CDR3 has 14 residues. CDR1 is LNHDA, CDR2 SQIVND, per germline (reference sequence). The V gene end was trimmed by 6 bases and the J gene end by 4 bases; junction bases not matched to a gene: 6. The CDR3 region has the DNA TGTGCCAGTAGAAGGGGGACAGGGCTCTATGGCTACACCTTC. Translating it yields CASRRGTGLYGYTF.

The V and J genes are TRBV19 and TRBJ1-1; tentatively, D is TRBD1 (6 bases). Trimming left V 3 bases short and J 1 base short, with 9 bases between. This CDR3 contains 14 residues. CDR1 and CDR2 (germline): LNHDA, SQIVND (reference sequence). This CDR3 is CASSISGANTEAFF. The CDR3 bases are TGTGCCAGTAGTATTTCAGGGGCGAACACTGAAGCTTTCTTT.

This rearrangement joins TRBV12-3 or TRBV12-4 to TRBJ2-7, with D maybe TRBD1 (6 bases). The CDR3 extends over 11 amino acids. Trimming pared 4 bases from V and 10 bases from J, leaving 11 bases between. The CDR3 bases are TGTGCCAGCAGTTCCTACAGGGCCCAGTACTTC. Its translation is CASSSYRAQYF.

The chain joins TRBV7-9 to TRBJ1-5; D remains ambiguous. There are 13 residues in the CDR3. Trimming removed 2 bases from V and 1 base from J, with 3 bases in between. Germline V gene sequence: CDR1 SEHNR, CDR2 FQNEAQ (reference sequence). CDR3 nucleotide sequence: TGTGCCAGCAGCTTATCAAGCAATCAGCCCCAGCATTTT. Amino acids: CASSLSSNQPQHF.

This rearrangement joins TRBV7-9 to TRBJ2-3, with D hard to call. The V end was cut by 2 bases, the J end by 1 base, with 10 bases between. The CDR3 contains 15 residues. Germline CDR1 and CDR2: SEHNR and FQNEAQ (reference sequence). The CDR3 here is CASSLYDTGTDTQYF. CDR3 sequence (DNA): TGTGCCAGCAGCTTATATGACACTGGCACAGATACGCAGTATTTT.

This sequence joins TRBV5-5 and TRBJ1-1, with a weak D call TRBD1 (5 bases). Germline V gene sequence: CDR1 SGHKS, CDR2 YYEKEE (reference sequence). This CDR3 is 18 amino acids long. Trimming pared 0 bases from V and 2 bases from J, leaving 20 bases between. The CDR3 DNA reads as TGTGCCAGCAGCTTGGAAGGGGAATGGCGAGTGGGTAACACTGAAGCTTTCTTT. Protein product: CASSLEGEWRVGNTEAFF.